These T cell receptor beta chains were read from a single sample in a study of TIL therapy for anti-PD-1-resistant metastatic lung cancer. Produced via immunoSEQ multiplex PCR; TCRdb's table is partial and in-frame only. The table shows tens of thousands of clones, with 80% to 90% occurring only once. The sequencing here drew on blood, taken at baseline. Receptors originate from a person between 30 and 79 years old with non-small cell lung cancer. CDR3s include the opening cysteine and the closing phenylalanine or tryptophan. The D gene is left open where the match is weak. Clone size is given for some rows only: seen once, a few or many times, or a class if the clone is expanded.

j_call v_call d_call clone_size cdr3_nt cdr3_aa
TRBJ1-2 TRBV29-1 . . TGCAGCGCCGAGCGCGCTTACGGCTACACCTTC CSAERAYGYTF
TRBJ2-1 TRBV4-3 TRBD1 once TGCGCCAGCAGCCACGCAAGGCAGGGGGCTCCCAATGAGCAGTTCTTC CASSHARQGAPNEQFF
TRBJ2-1 TRBV14 . . TGTGCCAGCAGCCTAGCGTCGGGGTACAATGAGCAGTTCTTC CASSLASGYNEQFF
TRBJ2-5 TRBV29-1 TRBD1 . TGCAGCGTTGAGGATCCGACAGGGGCGACTACTGAATCCCCCTGGGAGACCCAGTACTTC CSVEDPTGATTESPWETQYF
TRBJ2-7 TRBV3-1/TRBV3-2 TRBD1 . TGTGCCAGCAGCCAAGATGACAGGGACTACGAGCAGTACTTC CASSQDDRDYEQYF
TRBJ2-1 TRBV7-2 . . TGTGCCAGCAGCCGGGGAGGGGGCTCCTACAATGAGCAGTTCTTC CASSRGGGSYNEQFF
TRBJ2-7 TRBV6-6 . . TGTGCCAGCAGTTACTCCCGGCCGACTGTATCCTACGAGCAGTACTTC CASSYSRPTVSYEQYF
TRBJ1-5 TRBV19 TRBD1 . TGTGCCAGTACCACATTGGGAAGACAGGGGGGAAATCAGCCCCAGCATTTT CASTTLGRQGGNQPQHF
TRBJ2-3 TRBV7-9 TRBD2 . TGTGCCAGCAGCTTCCGCGGGAGGGTTCAGGATACGCAGTATTTT CASSFRGRVQDTQYF
TRBJ1-3 TRBV3-1/TRBV3-2 . few TGTGCCAGCAGCCAACAGGGCTCTGGAAACACCATATATTTT CASSQQGSGNTIYF
TRBJ1-6 TRBV7-9 . . TGTGCCAGCAGCTTAATAGGTTCACCCCTCCACTTT CASSLIGSPLHF
TRBJ2-2 TRBV6-5 . few TGTGCCAGCAGGGCCCCCAGGACCGGGGAGCTGTTTTTT CASRAPRTGELFF
TRBJ2-1 TRBV24-1 . . TGTGCCACCAGTGACCCAATAGGGTCCAGCTCCTACAATGAGCAGTTCTTC CATSDPIGSSSYNEQFF
TRBJ2-5 TRBV7-8 . . TGTGCCACCGGGACGAGAGGCCAAGAGACCCAGTACTTC CATGTRGQETQYF
TRBJ2-3 TRBV11-2 TRBD2 . TGTGCCAGCAGCTCTGTCCGACTAGCCGGTAGCACAGATACGCAGTATTTT CASSSVRLAGSTDTQYF
TRBJ2-1 TRBV13 . . TGTGCCAGCAGCCCCCAGGTAGGGCAGTTCTTC CASSPQVGQFF
TRBJ2-7 TRBV6-5 . . TGTGCCAGCAGTTGGGACCGAGGGCCCTCCGAGCAGTACTTC CASSWDRGPSEQYF
TRBJ2-3 TRBV5-1 TRBD1 . TGCGCCAGCCATCCGGGACAGGGATTCTCAGATACGCAGTATTTT CASHPGQGFSDTQYF
TRBJ2-5 TRBV5-1 TRBD2 once TGCGCCAGCAGCCCGGGACTAGCGGGAGAAGGCGGTTGGGAGACCCAGTACTTC CASSPGLAGEGGWETQYF
TRBJ1-2 TRBV27 TRBD1 . TGTGCCAGCACCGCCACAGGGGGCTCTCGGGGCTACACCTTC CASTATGGSRGYTF
TRBJ2-7 TRBV30 TRBD2 few TGTGCCTGGAGTGTAGTTAGCGGGAGACTCGAGCAGTACTTC CAWSVVSGRLEQYF
TRBJ1-1 TRBV24-1 . . TGTGCCACCAGTGAAGGTAGCCGGGGAAGGACTGAAGCTTTCTTT CATSEGSRGRTEAFF
TRBJ2-3 TRBV6-6 TRBD2 once TGTGCCAGCAGTCACGGGACTAGCGACCCCACAGATACGCAGTATTTT CASSHGTSDPTDTQYF
TRBJ1-2 TRBV3-1/TRBV3-2 . . TGTGCCAGCAGCCAAGACTGGGGGGTTGGCTATGGCTACACCTTC CASSQDWGVGYGYTF
TRBJ1-3 TRBV7-2 . . TGTGCCAGCAGCTTCCAGGGACGGACCGGAAACACCATATATTTT CASSFQGRTGNTIYF
TRBJ2-5 TRBV9 . . TGTGCCAGCAGCCAGGGGCTAGCGGCACAAGAGACCCAGTACTTC CASSQGLAAQETQYF
TRBJ2-1 TRBV20-1 . . TGCAGTGCTAGTGGGGAGAGCTCCTACAATGAGCAGTTCTTC CSASGESSYNEQFF
TRBJ2-1 TRBV28 . once TGTGCCAGCACCTTAGTCGGCGCTGAGCAGTTCTTC CASTLVGAEQFF
TRBJ1-4 TRBV23-1 . . TGCGCCAGCAGTCAATCATTCCGGGGGCGTCATGAAAAACTGTTTTTT CASSQSFRGRHEKLFF
TRBJ2-1 TRBV6-5 . . TGTGCCAGCACCCATAGGGAGAACAATGAGCAGTTCTTC CASTHRENNEQFF
TRBJ2-3 TRBV15 . . TGTGCCACCAGCAGCCCTACAGATACGCAGTATTTT CATSSPTDTQYF
TRBJ2-2 TRBV5-1 . . TGCGCCAGCAGCTCCGACAAAACCGCGAACACCGGGGAGCTGTTTTTT CASSSDKTANTGELFF
TRBJ1-1 TRBV5-1 TRBD1 . TGCGCCAGCAGCTCTGAAAGGGGGCATGAAGCTTTCTTT CASSSERGHEAFF
TRBJ1-2 TRBV5-1 . . TGCGCCAGCAGCCTCGGGACGTCCACCTCTTATGGCTACACCTTC CASSLGTSTSYGYTF
TRBJ2-5 TRBV2 TRBD1 . TGTGCCAGCAGAGGGACAGGGTGGACCCAGTACTTC CASRGTGWTQYF
TRBJ2-3 TRBV7-2 . . TGTGCCAGCAGCTTCTTCGCCCGCACAGATACGCAGTATTTT CASSFFARTDTQYF
TRBJ1-3 TRBV3-1/TRBV3-2 . . TGTGCCAGCAGCCAAGCCCTTAGGGGAAACACCATATATTTT CASSQALRGNTIYF
TRBJ1-1 TRBV20-1 . . TGCAGTGCTAGTGGCGTATACACTGAAGCTTTCTTT CSASGVYTEAFF
TRBJ2-7 TRBV3-1/TRBV3-2 TRBD1 . TGTGCCAGCAGCCAAGCAGGGAGGTCGGGGACAGGGAATGACGAGCAGTACTTC CASSQAGRSGTGNDEQYF
TRBJ2-1 TRBV30 TRBD2 medium-sized TGTGCCTGGGAGGGGCTCGAGACTAGCGTGATCTCCTACAATGAGCAGTTCTTC CAWEGLETSVISYNEQFF
TRBJ1-1 TRBV7-8 . few TGTGCCAGCAGCTTAGCCCGAAGTTCAATGAACACTGAAGCTTTCTTT CASSLARSSMNTEAFF
TRBJ2-7 TRBV5-1 TRBD1 . TGCGCCAGCAGCTTGGAGGCAGGGGGCGTCTACGAGCAGTACTTC CASSLEAGGVYEQYF
TRBJ2-5 TRBV19 . . TGTGCCAGTAGTGCTCAGGGTCAAGAGACCCAGTACTTC CASSAQGQETQYF
TRBJ1-2 TRBV28 . . TGTGCCAGCAGTTTCAATTATGGCTACACCTTC CASSFNYGYTF
TRBJ1-3 TRBV10-3 TRBD1 few TGTGCCACGACCGGGACAGCCTCTGGAAACACCATATATTTT CATTGTASGNTIYF
TRBJ2-1 TRBV11-2 TRBD2 . TGTGCCAGCAGCTGGACTAGCGGGGGCAACAACGAGCAGTTCTTC CASSWTSGGNNEQFF
TRBJ1-5 TRBV23-1 . . TGCGCCAGCAAACCCTACAGGGATAGCAATCAGCCCCAGCATTTT CASKPYRDSNQPQHF